This T cell receptor (beta chain) appears in the sequencing data of a study of graft-versus-host responses after intestinal transplantation. About the study: After anti-thymocyte globulin induction, recipients took tacrolimus and steroids for 3 to 4 years. Study observations and caveats: Among circulating GvH clones, peak levels were associated with early post-transplant declines in HvG clones. There were GvH clones found in recipient marrow, and some of them appeared first in ileum or blood. Allograft graft-versus-host to host-versus-graft clonal ratios ran high in patients with graft-donor T cell macrochimerism.

Germline CDR1 LNHDA, CDR2 SQIVND (reference sequence). CDR3 length: 14 residues. V lost 1 base, J lost 1 base, and 0 bases stayed unmatched. Profiled with immunoSEQ multiplex PCR; TCRdb holds only in-frame clones, not every one. Among about 71,000 clones listed, 90% were seen once. Notes on this clone: The antigen remains undetermined. In the same sample, other DNA sequences code for this CDR3.

The receptor was derived from a human donor who received an intestinal transplant. The V and J genes are TRBV19 and TRBJ1-1, with 7 nucleotides matching TRBD1. The material was unstimulated CD8+ T cells sorted from spleen or lymph node cells, obtained before intestinal transplant. This chain's CDR3 is CASSIGTGNTEAFF. The DNA for the CDR3 is TGTGCCAGTAGTATAGGGACAGGGAACACTGAAGCTTTCTTT.